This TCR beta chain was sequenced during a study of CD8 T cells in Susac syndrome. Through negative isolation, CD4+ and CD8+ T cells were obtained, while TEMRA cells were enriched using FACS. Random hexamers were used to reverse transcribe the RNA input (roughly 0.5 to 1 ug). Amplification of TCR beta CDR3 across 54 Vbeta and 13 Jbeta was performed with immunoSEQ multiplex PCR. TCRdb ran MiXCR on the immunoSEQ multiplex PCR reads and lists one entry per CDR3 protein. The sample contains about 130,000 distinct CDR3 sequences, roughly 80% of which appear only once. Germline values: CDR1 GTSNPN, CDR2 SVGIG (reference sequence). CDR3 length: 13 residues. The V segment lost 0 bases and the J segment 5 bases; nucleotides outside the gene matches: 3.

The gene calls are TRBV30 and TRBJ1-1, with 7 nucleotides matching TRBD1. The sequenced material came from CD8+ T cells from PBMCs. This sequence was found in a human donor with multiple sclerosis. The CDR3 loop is CAWSVAGGTEAFF. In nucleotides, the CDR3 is TGTGCCTGGAGTGTCGCAGGGGGTACTGAAGCTTTCTTT.